These 27 T cell receptor beta chains share one sample of origin, sequenced in a study of T cells in Graves' hyperthyroidism and ophthalmopathy. The CDR3 regions of TCR beta were amplified from RNA transcripts. The HTBI primer set served for first-round RT-PCR of the TCR CDR3. TCRdb reprocessed the multiplex PCR reads with MiXCR, giving one entry per CDR3 protein. The sample yields about 520,000 distinct CDR3 sequences, roughly 24% seen once. The sequenced material came from blood. The source of these receptors is a woman in her thirties with Graves' ophthalmopathy.

The genes are TRBV30 and TRBJ1-5, with TRBD1 matching over 8 bases. Germline CDR1 GTSNPN, CDR2 SVGIG (reference sequence). This CDR3 has 15 residues. V dropped 2 bases and J dropped 2; count of bases not matched to a gene: 5. CDR3 loop: CAWSRTGSGNQPQHF. The CDR3 DNA reads as TGTGCCTGGAGTAGGACAGGGAGTGGCAATCAGCCCCAGCATTTT.

This clonotype was seen ten or more times. The chain joins TRBV6-1 to TRBJ1-1, with a weak D call TRBD1 (5 bases). V lost 6 bases and J 4 bases, leaving 15 bases between the germline ends. The germline gives CDR1 MNHNS, CDR2 SASEGT. This CDR3 has 14 residues. The CDR3 DNA is TGTGCCAGCAGGCACAACCCGGGGGTCACTGAAGCTTTCTTT. As protein: CASRHNPGVTEAFF.

This clonotype was detected many times. The chain combines TRBV2 with TRBJ2-5; either TRBD1 or TRBD2 may fit D (5 bases each). V lost 1 base to trimming and J lost 0 bases, with 6 bases between them. The CDR3 totals 14 residues. Germline V gene data show CDR1 as SNHLY and CDR2 as FYNNEI. The CDR3 nucleotides read TGTGCCAGCAGTGAAGGGGGGTACCAAGAGACCCAGTACTTC. Translated: CASSEGGYQETQYF.

This clonotype has more than one count but fewer than ten. This rearrangement joins TRBV20-1 to TRBJ2-7; D gene uncertain. V lost 7 bases to trimming and J lost 5 bases, with 12 bases between them. The CDR3 runs 11 residues. The germline V gene encodes CDR1 DFQATT and CDR2 SNEGSKA (reference sequence). Here the CDR3 DNA reads TGCAGTGGGACCGAAGGACACGAGCAGTACTTC. As protein: CSGTEGHEQYF.

This clonotype was seen a few times. This chain uses TRBV5-1 with TRBJ2-2; D may be TRBD1 (6 bases). Germline V gene sequence: CDR1 SGHRS, CDR2 YFSETQ. V lost 2 bases to trimming and J lost 7 bases, with 9 bases between them. The CDR3 is made up of 13 amino acids. The CDR3 sequence: CASSFNRDGELFF. The CDR3 nucleotides are TGCGCCAGCAGCTTCAACAGGGACGGGGAGCTGTTTTTT.

This clonotype occurred many times. V is TRBV28 and J is TRBJ2-6, with D perhaps TRBD2 (5 bases). Trimming pared 7 bases from V and 0 bases from J, leaving 10 bases between. Germline V gene sequence: CDR1 MDHEN, CDR2 SYDVKM. The CDR3 is 15 residues long. DNA of the CDR3: TGTGCCAGCACGCCCACTAGCTCTGGGGCCAACGTCCTGACTTTC. It codes for CASTPTSSGANVLTF.

This clonotype was detected ten times or more. The rearrangement joins TRBV10-1 to TRBJ2-7, with 10 bases matching TRBD1. V was pared by 6 bases and J by 2 bases, with 7 bases of the junction left unmatched. The CDR3 consists of 15 residues. Germline CDR1 reads WNHNN; CDR2 reads SYGVQD (reference sequence). The CDR3 DNA sequence: TGCGCCAGCAGGGACAGGGGGTTTCTCCCCTACGAGCAGTACTTC. It yields the protein CASRDRGFLPYEQYF.

The rearrangement links TRBV28 to TRBJ1-5; D is ambiguous. CDR3 length: 17 amino acids. Looked up from germline, CDR1 is MDHEN and CDR2 is SYDVKM. V lost 5 bases to trimming and J lost 0 bases, with 17 bases between them. The DNA of the CDR3 is TGTGCCAGCAGTCAGCCAGTATACATGTATAGCAATCAGCCCCAGCATTTT. Protein product: CASSQPVYMYSNQPQHF.

This clonotype showed up many times. The gene calls are TRBV27 and TRBJ2-2; the match to TRBD1 covers 7 bases. The CDR3 extends over 18 amino acids. CDR1 and CDR2 (germline): MNHEY, SMNVEV (reference sequence). V shed 7 bases, J shed 8 bases, and the junction held 22 bases outside the gene matches. The CDR3 DNA reads TGTGCCAGCAAATTGAGGTTCCGGGACAGCCTGCAGTTGGGGGAGCTGTTTTTT. It is translated as CASKLRFRDSLQLGELFF.

The chain has TRBV7-9 and TRBJ1-1; the match to TRBD1 covers 7 bases. CDR1 is SEHNR and CDR2 is FQNEAQ in the germline V gene (reference sequence). The CDR3 sequence is 12 residues long. Losses at the gene ends were 3 bases for V and 11 bases for J; bases not matched to a gene: 6. The CDR3, as DNA: TGTGCCAGCAGCTTCGACAGGGACGGCGCTTTCTTT. It codes for CASSFDRDGAFF. The whole variable domain, remainder taken from reference TRBV7-9 and TRBJ1-1, is DTGVSQNPRHKITKRGQNVTFRCDPISEHNRLYWYRQTLGQGPEFLTYFQNEAQLEKSRLLSDRFSAERPKGSFSTLEIQRTEQGDSAMYLCASSFDRDGAFFGQGTRLTVV.

This clonotype was detected ten times or more. The chain is built from TRBV7-2 and TRBJ2-2; 9 nucleotides agree with TRBD2. The length of the CDR3 is 16 residues. V was pared by 2 bases and J by 5 bases, with 6 bases of the junction left unmatched. Germline V gene sequence: CDR1 SGHTA, CDR2 FQGNSA. In DNA, the CDR3 is TGTGCCAGCAGCTTAAGCGCGACTAGCGGTACCGGGGAGCTGTTTTTT. As protein: CASSLSATSGTGELFF.

A few counts support this clonotype. This chain connects TRBV2 to TRBJ1-1; tentatively, D is TRBD1 (5 bases). Per the germline V gene, CDR1 is SNHLY and CDR2 is FYNNEI. This CDR3 has 13 amino acids. The V end lost 6 bases, the J end lost 3 bases, and 11 bases lay between the germline ends. The CDR3 sequence is CASRVGTDTEAFF. CDR3 DNA: TGTGCCAGCAGGGTAGGGACGGACACTGAAGCTTTCTTT. The whole variable domain, remainder taken from reference TRBV2 and TRBJ1-1, is EPEVTQTPSHQVTQMGQEVILRCVPISNHLYFYWYRQILGQKVEFLVSFYNNEISEKSEIFDDQFSVERPDGSNFTLKIRSTKLEDSAMYFCASRVGTDTEAFFGQGTRLTVV.

Many counts were recorded for this clonotype. The V gene is TRBV19, the J gene TRBJ2-7; 10 positions match TRBD1. Germline CDR1 reads LNHDA; CDR2 reads SQIVND (reference sequence). This CDR3 comprises 15 residues. V dropped 5 bases and J dropped 4; count of bases not matched to a gene: 8. The CDR3 nucleotides are TGTGCCAGTAGTTCCGTGGGACAGGGGATTTACGAGCAGTACTTC. The encoded protein is CASSSVGQGIYEQYF.

This clonotype occurred a few times. The V call is TRBV2, the J call TRBJ2-2, with D possibly called TRBD1 or TRBD2 (5 bases each). V was cut by 8 bases and J by 0 bases, with 13 bases left in between. Germline CDR1 reads SNHLY; CDR2 reads FYNNEI. CDR3 length: 15 residues. The chain's CDR3 is CASGWTGPNTGELFF. CDR3 bases: TGTGCCAGCGGTTGGACGGGGCCGAACACCGGGGAGCTGTTTTTT.

This clonotype was seen at least ten times. The CDR3 is CSVTDRASYEQYF. The CDR3 bases are TGCAGTGTTACGGACAGAGCCTCCTACGAGCAGTACTTC. V and J are TRBV20-1 and TRBJ2-7; possibly TRBD1 for D (6 bases). The germline V gene has CDR1 DFQATT and CDR2 SNEGSKA (reference sequence). Trimming left V 7 bases short and J 0 bases short, with 13 bases between. The CDR3 covers 13 residues.

The sample holds many counts of this clonotype. This chain uses TRBV24-1 with TRBJ2-5, with 10 bases identical to TRBD2. Germline values: CDR1 KGHDR, CDR2 SFDVKD. The CDR3 spans 14 residues. The V segment lost 4 bases and the J segment 5 bases; nucleotides outside the gene matches: 3. Here the CDR3 DNA reads TGTGCCACCAGTGAAAGCGGGGGGGGGGAGACCCAGTACTTC. It yields the protein CATSESGGGETQYF.

This clonotype was counted many times. The rearrangement uses TRBV4-1 and TRBJ2-7; D remains unclear. CDR1 is MGHRA, CDR2 YSYEKL, per germline. Trimming took off 1 base at V and 0 bases at J, with 7 bases between the two ends. The CDR3 consists of 14 residues. CDR3 DNA: TGCGCCAGCAGCCAAGGAGCGAGCTCCTACGAGCAGTACTTC. Translation gives CASSQGASSYEQYF.

In this sample, this clonotype turned up a few times. The rearrangement uses TRBV5-4 and TRBJ2-5; D possibly corresponds to TRBD2 (6 bases). The CDR3 sequence is 16 residues long. The V and J ends lost 0 bases and 2 bases respectively, with 14 bases between them. Germline CDR1 and CDR2: SGHNT and YYREEE (reference sequence). The CDR3 DNA sequence: TGTGCCAGCAGCTTGGGCGGGGCACCAACTCAAGAGACCCAGTACTTC. This gives the protein CASSLGGAPTQETQYF. The whole variable domain, filled in from reference TRBV5-4 and TRBJ2-5, reads ETGVTQSPTHLIKTRGQQVTLRCSSQSGHNTVSWYQQALGQGPQFIFQYYREEENGRGNFPPRFSGLQFPNYSSELNVNALELDDSALYLCASSLGGAPTQETQYFGPGTRLLVL.

This clonotype was observed at least ten times. The chain uses TRBV6-4 and TRBJ1-2; the D gene is possibly TRBD1 (5 bases). Germline assignment: CDR1 MRHNA and CDR2 SNTAGT. The CDR3 has 13 residues. V dropped 2 bases and J dropped 6 bases, with 10 bases sitting between them. The DNA for the CDR3 is TGTGCCAGCAGTGACGGGGCAGGAGATGGCTACACCTTC. Its translation is CASSDGAGDGYTF.

This clonotype was picked up a small number of times. The chain recombines TRBV12-3 or TRBV12-4 with TRBJ1-5, with D uncertain. Between the trimmed V and J ends, which lost 6 bases and 3 bases, there was a span of 12 bases. CDR3 size: 14 residues. CDR3 residues: CASSPRTVNQPQHF. The DNA of the CDR3 is TGTGCCAGCAGCCCCCGGACGGTCAATCAGCCCCAGCATTTT.

This clonotype was detected ten times or more. The chain carries TRBV6-1 and TRBJ1-2; no clear D. The CDR3 is made up of 10 amino acids. V lost 3 bases and J lost 8, with 4 bases in between. Germline CDR1 MNHNS, CDR2 SASEGT. CDR3 DNA sequence: TGTGCCAGCAGTGACACCGGCTACACCTTC. Amino acids: CASSDTGYTF.

This sequence joins TRBV6-2 or TRBV6-3 and TRBJ2-7, with 10 bases aligning to TRBD2. V dropped 7 bases and J dropped 2; count of bases not matched to a gene: 8. There are 15 residues in the CDR3. The V gene's germline CDR1 is MNHEY and CDR2 SVGEGT. The DNA of the CDR3 is TGTGCCAGCATCCGATCTAGCGGGGGTCCCTACGAGCAGTACTTC. Translating it yields CASIRSSGGPYEQYF.

This clonotype was seen at least ten times. V gene TRBV4-1 combines with J gene TRBJ1-5; 10 bases map to TRBD1. The junction had 4 bases not matched to a gene; V was cut back by 3 bases and J by 8 bases. This CDR3 spans 14 amino acids. Looked up from germline, CDR1 is MGHRA and CDR2 is YSYEKL. The CDR3 reads CASSQGTGVEPQHF. CDR3 sequence (DNA): TGCGCCAGCAGCCAGGGGACAGGGGTAGAGCCCCAGCATTTT.

This clonotype was detected ten times or more. CDR3 coding DNA: TGTGCCAGCACACAGTATGGGGAGCTGTTTTTT. Its protein is CASTQYGELFF. V is TRBV6-2 or TRBV6-3 and J is TRBJ2-2; D gene unclear. The CDR3 consists of 11 residues. Germline V gene lookup returns CDR1 MNHEY and CDR2 SVGEGT. Trimming pared 7 bases from V and 8 bases from J, leaving 8 bases between.

The table lists this clonotype with a few counts. The rearrangement links TRBV6-4 to TRBJ1-1, with TRBD1 matching over 7 bases. This CDR3 region has 14 residues. Germline CDR1 reads MRHNA; CDR2 reads SNTAGT. Trimming cost V 4 bases and J 1 base; bases outside gene matches: 3. CDR3 loop: CASSAGQENTEAFF. Written as DNA, the CDR3 is TGTGCCAGCAGTGCTGGACAGGAGAACACTGAAGCTTTCTTT.

This clonotype has at least ten counts. V is TRBV2 and J is TRBJ2-7; 11 nucleotides line up with TRBD2. V lost 5 bases and J lost 2; bases outside the gene matches: 8. Germline V gene lookup returns CDR1 SNHLY and CDR2 FYNNEI. This CDR3 is 16 amino acids long. CDR3 in DNA: TGTGCCAGCAGTCGGATGGGACTAGCGGCAACCTACGAGCAGTACTTC. Translated, it gives CASSRMGLAATYEQYF.

This clonotype was counted ten times or more. The chain joins TRBV12-3 or TRBV12-4 to TRBJ1-1; D is ambiguous. The CDR3 is made up of 18 amino acids. The V and J ends lost 6 bases and 3 bases respectively, with 26 bases between them. The CDR3 is CASSRTRGRRDGDTEAFF. In nucleotides, the CDR3 is TGTGCCAGCAGCAGAACTCGAGGACGTCGTGATGGTGACACTGAAGCTTTCTTT.